This TCR beta chain was recorded in a study of cytomegalovirus exposure and HLA in healthy donors. Trimming took 2 bases from V and 3 from J, leaving 17 bases between them. The CDR3 has 17 amino acids. Germline CDR1 reads LNHDA; CDR2 reads SQIVND (reference sequence). This clone was detected only a few times. Its antigen remains unknown. Findings and caveats of the study: Beyond CMV serostatus, there was no information to go on about immune exposure.

Amplification used 60 Vbeta primers and 13 Jbeta primers. Some clones are missing from TCRdb's copy, which holds only in-frame ones; the method was immunoSEQ multiplex PCR. The table records around 90,000 clones, around 67% of them present only once. The chain uses TRBV19 and TRBJ1-5; weak D call: TRBD1 (6 bases). Sequenced sample: PBMCs. The TCR comes from a human donor in good health. The CDR3 protein is CASSIHSRQENNQPQHF. Written as DNA, the CDR3 is TGTGCCAGTAGTATACATTCGAGACAGGAAAACAATCAGCCCCAGCATTTT.